This is a list of T cell receptor beta chains from one sample in a study of blood T cells in healthy people across ages. Using its own MiXCR run on the 5' RACE reads, TCRdb lists one record per CDR3 protein. The data show approximately 320,000 distinct CDR3 sequences, with less than 30% seen just once and 25% to 35% held by the top ten. Sequenced material: blood. The origin of the receptors is a woman in her 70s in good health. The CDR3 runs from the conserved cysteine through the conserved F or W. The D gene is left open where the match is weak. Size is omitted from some rows. Given values are once, few, many or a class for expanded clones.

clone_size	d_call	v_call	j_call	cdr3_aa	cdr3_nt
few	-	TRBV10-1	TRBJ1-1	CASSEGWNTEAFF	TGCGCCAGCAGTGAGGGGTGGAACACTGAAGCTTTCTTT
-	-	TRBV3-1	TRBJ2-5	CASSTRTFRETQYF	TGTGCCAGCAGCACCCGGACCTTCCGAGAGACCCAGTACTTC
-	-	TRBV29-1	TRBJ2-1	CSVQTQSSYNEQFF	TGCAGCGTGCAGACACAAAGCTCCTACAATGAGCAGTTCTTC
few	-	TRBV12-3/TRBV12-4	TRBJ2-4	CASSLSGQNIQYF	TGTGCCAGCAGTTTATCTGGGCAAAACATTCAGTACTTC
-	-	TRBV18	TRBJ2-2	CAEGPYTGELFF	TGTGCTGAGGGGCCTTACACCGGGGAGCTGTTTTTT
few	TRBD2	TRBV20-1	TRBJ2-5	CSAQQPGLADRWRFF	TGCAGTGCTCAACAACCGGGACTAGCGGATCGGTGGCGGTTCTTC
-	TRBD1	TRBV20-1	TRBJ1-2	CSAPLRPGTGYGYTF	TGCAGTGCTCCGCTCAGACCCGGGACAGGCTATGGCTACACCTTC
few	-	TRBV28	TRBJ2-7	CASSLWRQYSGTYEQYF	TGTGCCAGCAGTTTATGGCGGCAGTACTCGGGGACCTACGAGCAGTACTTC
-	TRBD1	TRBV20-1	TRBJ2-1	CSVTTGAFNEQFF	TGCAGTGTTACGACAGGGGCCTTCAATGAGCAGTTCTTC
few	-	TRBV7-2	TRBJ2-1	CASSLGLGGGRYNEQFF	TGTGCCAGCAGCTTAGGGTTGGGGGGAGGAAGGTACAATGAGCAGTTCTTC
-	TRBD2	TRBV9	TRBJ2-5	CASSPVSGTKTQYF	TGTGCCAGCAGCCCCGTTAGCGGGACCAAGACCCAGTACTTC
-	TRBD1	TRBV20-1	TRBJ1-1	CSARQGDTEAFF	TGCAGTGCTAGACAGGGGGACACTGAAGCTTTCTTT
many	-	TRBV18	TRBJ1-5	CASSPQDGHNQPQHF	TGTGCCAGCTCACCGCAGGACGGACACAATCAGCCCCAGCATTTT
-	-	TRBV28	TRBJ1-5	CASSFVAVTNQPQHF	TGTGCCAGCAGTTTTGTGGCAGTGACAAATCAGCCCCAGCATTTT
many	-	TRBV5-1	TRBJ2-1	CASSVGRPSSYNEQFF	TGCGCCAGCAGCGTGGGACGGCCAAGCTCCTACAATGAGCAGTTCTTC
-	TRBD2	TRBV6-5	TRBJ2-1	CASSYSYPATGTSGRIGEQFF	TGTGCCAGCAGTTACTCCTATCCCGCGACCGGGACTAGCGGGAGGATAGGTGAGCAGTTCTTC
few	-	TRBV28	TRBJ2-5	CASSSVSTRGSLQETQYF	TGTGCCAGCAGTTCCGTTTCAACTCGTGGGAGTCTGCAAGAGACCCAGTACTTC
-	TRBD1	TRBV6-1	TRBJ1-5	CASMGLTGPSNQPQHF	TGTGCCAGCATGGGATTGACAGGGCCGAGCAATCAGCCCCAGCATTTT
-	TRBD1	TRBV20-1	TRBJ2-2	CSARDPRGRHTGELFF	TGCAGTGCTAGAGACCCCAGGGGGCGGCACACCGGGGAGCTGTTTTTT
-	-	TRBV6-2/TRBV6-3	TRBJ2-1	CASSKHRDFNEQFF	TGTGCCAGCAGTAAGCACAGGGATTTCAATGAGCAGTTCTTC
-	TRBD2	TRBV20-1	TRBJ2-4	CSARDRREGQNIQYF	TGCAGTGCTAGAGATCGTCGGGAGGGTCAAAACATTCAGTACTTC
-	-	TRBV7-2	TRBJ1-5	CASSPGGREDQPRHF	TGTGCCAGCAGCCCCGGGGGAAGAGAAGATCAGCCCCGGCATTTT
-	-	TRBV20-1	TRBJ2-5	CSARARGPETQYF	TGCAGTGCTAGAGCAAGGGGTCCGGAGACCCAGTACTTC
few	-	TRBV4-1	TRBJ1-1	CASTLLGGNTEAFF	TGCGCCAGTACCCTGCTTGGGGGGAACACTGAAGCTTTCTTT
many	-	TRBV29-1	TRBJ2-5	CSAKQGRLQETQYF	TGCAGCGCAAAACAGGGACGCTTACAAGAGACCCAGTACTTC
few	TRBD1	TRBV5-6	TRBJ2-1	CASSFDRGRLGHNEQFF	TGTGCCAGCAGCTTCGACAGGGGGCGCTTAGGACACAATGAGCAGTTCTTC
-	-	TRBV29-1	TRBJ1-4	CSVADTSGEKLFF	TGCAGCGTTGCTGACACAAGCGGGGAAAAACTGTTTTTT
few	-	TRBV7-3	TRBJ2-5	CASSPNGQGKGETQYF	TGTGCCAGCAGCCCCAACGGGCAGGGGAAGGGGGAGACCCAGTACTTC
-	TRBD1	TRBV7-7	TRBJ2-4	CASQTGLAKNIQYF	TGTGCTAGCCAGACAGGGTTGGCCAAAAACATTCAGTACTTC
-	TRBD1	TRBV27	TRBJ1-2	CASRPTGVYGYTF	TGTGCCAGCAGACCAACAGGGGTGTATGGCTACACCTTC
few	-	TRBV7-2	TRBJ2-1	CASSLVGGTYNEQFF	TGTGCCAGCAGCTTAGTCGGGGGAACCTACAATGAGCAGTTCTTC
few	-	TRBV12-3/TRBV12-4	TRBJ2-1	CASSLQGGEQFF	TGTGCCAGCAGTTTACAGGGTGGTGAGCAGTTCTTC
-	-	TRBV7-9	TRBJ1-3	CASSLAARLNTIYF	TGTGCCAGCAGCTTAGCGGCCAGACTAAACACCATATATTTT
many	-	TRBV29-1	TRBJ2-5	CSVLIRQETQYF	TGCAGCGTTTTGATAAGGCAAGAGACCCAGTACTTC
-	-	TRBV28	TRBJ2-3	CASSQGGTIFQQYF	TGTGCCAGCAGTCAGGGCGGGACCATTTTCCAGCAGTATTTT
few	-	TRBV4-2	TRBJ1-4	CASSLRQATNEKLFF	TGTGCCAGCAGCCTGAGACAGGCAACTAATGAAAAACTGTTTTTT
many	TRBD2	TRBV12-3/TRBV12-4	TRBJ2-7	CASSPSGDSYEQYF	TGTGCCAGCAGTCCTAGCGGGGATAGCTACGAGCAGTACTTC
-	-	TRBV19	TRBJ2-3	CASSIQLRSDTQYF	TGTGCCAGTAGTATCCAGCTGCGGTCAGATACGCAGTATTTT
-	TRBD1	TRBV20-1	TRBJ2-5	CNARVPGQGDETQYF	TGCAATGCTAGAGTCCCGGGACAGGGGGATGAGACCCAGTACTTC
-	-	TRBV20-1	TRBJ2-5	CSARDRRGRIGRETQYF	TGCAGTGCTAGAGATCGCAGGGGCAGGATTGGTCGGGAGACCCAGTACTTC
-	-	TRBV4-3	TRBJ2-3	CARSQDYTSTDTQYF	TGCGCCCGCAGCCAAGATTACACCAGCACAGATACGCAGTATTTT
-	TRBD2	TRBV20-1	TRBJ2-3	CSASGLGTDTQYF	TGCAGTGCTTCGGGACTAGGGACAGATACGCAGTATTTT
few	-	TRBV5-4	TRBJ2-1	CASSFWFF	TGTGCCAGCAGCTTTTGGTTCTTC
-	TRBD2	TRBV20-1	TRBJ2-3	CSAPREGRQDTQYF	TGCAGTGCTCCAAGGGAGGGTAGGCAAGATACGCAGTATTTT
few	TRBD1	TRBV5-1	TRBJ2-6	CASRRDRSSGANVLTF	TGCGCCAGCCGCCGGGACAGATCCTCTGGGGCCAACGTCCTGACTTTC
-	TRBD1	TRBV19	TRBJ1-5	CASSIRTGVQPQHF	TGTGCCAGTAGTATCCGGACAGGGGTTCAGCCCCAGCATTTT
once	TRBD2	TRBV5-8	TRBJ2-5	CASSQGQTATSGGETQYF	TGTGCCAGCAGCCAAGGACAGACGGCAACTAGCGGGGGGGAGACCCAGTACTTC
-	-	TRBV15	TRBJ2-1	CATSRAQRAYYNEQFF	TGTGCCACCAGCAGAGCCCAACGGGCCTACTACAATGAGCAGTTCTTC
-	TRBD1	TRBV5-6	TRBJ2-1	CASSTTPTGGLEQFF	TGTGCCAGCAGCACCACCCCGACAGGGGGTCTTGAGCAGTTCTTC
-	-	TRBV29-1	TRBJ1-1	CSVLPDFTEAFF	TGCAGCGTATTGCCGGACTTCACTGAAGCTTTCTTT
few	TRBD2	TRBV7-9	TRBJ2-7	CACGGQGAYEQYF	TGTGCCTGCGGGGGGCAGGGTGCCTACGAGCAGTACTTC
-	-	TRBV28	TRBJ2-1	CASRPGAGSYNEQFF	TGTGCCAGCAGGCCCGGGGCGGGCTCCTACAATGAGCAGTTCTTC